This T cell receptor (beta chain) was identified in a study of blood T cell repertoires in COVID-19. About the research overall: Sample material is recorded as cDNA or gDNA derived from T cells, B-cell-depleted T cells, or PBMCs.

The CDR3 covers 16 residues. Trimming cost V 7 bases and J 0 bases, with 16 bases left between them. Germline CDR1 is WSHSY and CDR2 is SAAADI. Only in-frame clones appear in the TCRdb table, and some are missing; sequencing was by immunoSEQ multiplex PCR. The table records some 150,000 clones, about four fifths of them present only once. This sequence joins TRBV10-2 and TRBJ1-3; D call uncertain. The sequence derives from a human donor with acute or convalescent COVID-19. The donor label of this sample is uncertain. The sample taken for sequencing was peripheral blood. As DNA, the CDR3 is TGCGCCAGCACCTCCCCGGAGGGTAGCTCTGGAAACACCATATATTTT. Translation: CASTSPEGSSGNTIYF.